This T cell receptor (beta chain) was sequenced for a study of shared clonotypes between healthy human individuals. As defined, naive CD8 cells were CD45RO-negative and positively selected for CCR7, with terminally differentiated effector memory CD45RA+ cells excluded. Sequenced by immunoSEQ multiplex PCR; TCRdb stores in-frame clones only, minus some. Among 1.5 million to 2.5 million clones listed, about 95% were seen once. Per germline, CDR1 SNHLY and CDR2 FYNNEI. V gave up 5 bases and J gave up 0 bases; unmatched junction bases: 6. The CDR3 has 16 amino acids. The chain has TRBV2 and TRBJ2-2; 7 nucleotides line up with TRBD1. This receptor was taken from a man aged 18 to 29 in good health. The sample was naive CD8+ T cells sorted from blood. The CDR3 sequence is CASSLLGGPNTGELFF. CDR3 DNA: TGTGCCAGCAGTTTACTAGGGGGCCCGAACACCGGGGAGCTGTTTTTT.